Listed below are T cell receptor beta chains from one sample, sequenced in a study of cytotoxic CD8 clonotypes in ibrutinib-treated CLL. Produced via immunoSEQ multiplex PCR; TCRdb's table is partial and in-frame only. The sample records around 200,000 clones, approximately 79% being singletons. This specimen was PBMCs, taken after 12 months of ibrutinib treatment. The receptors derive from a human donor with chronic lymphocytic leukemia. The CDR3 runs from the conserved cysteine through the conserved F or W. Fields, in order: J gene, D gene, CDR3 length, V gene, clone size, CDR3 protein, CDR3 DNA. The D gene is left open where the match is weak. Rows give clone size only sometimes, using once, few, many, or a class for an expanded clone.

>TRBJ2-2|-|12|TRBV7-9|once
CASSSLTGELFF
TGTGCCAGCAGCTCTTTGACCGGGGAGCTGTTTTTT
>TRBJ2-3|TRBD2|15|TRBV10-3|few
CAITDGTSSGDTQYF
TGTGCCATCACTGATGGGACTAGCTCTGGAGATACGCAGTATTTT
>TRBJ2-7|-|15|TRBV6-6|-
CASTQWGGGTYEQYF
TGTGCCAGCACTCAATGGGGAGGTGGCACCTACGAGCAGTACTTC
>TRBJ2-3|-|16|TRBV9|-
CASSASTGFGPDTQYF
TGTGCCAGCAGCGCTTCGACAGGATTCGGTCCAGATACGCAGTATTTT
>TRBJ2-7|-|13|TRBV15|once
CATSSRSSYEQYF
TGTGCCACCAGCAGCAGGAGCTCCTACGAGCAGTACTTC
>TRBJ2-1|-|17|TRBV7-9|few
CASSSTEQVWSYNEQFF
TGTGCCAGCAGCTCTACCGAGCAAGTATGGTCCTACAATGAGCAGTTCTTC
>TRBJ1-2|-|11|TRBV19|-
CATQPGGRYTF
TGTGCCACCCAACCCGGGGGACGCTACACCTTC
>TRBJ2-1|TRBD2|15|TRBV14|-
CASSQLAVSYNEQFF
TGTGCCAGCAGCCAACTAGCGGTTTCCTACAATGAGCAGTTCTTC
>TRBJ2-7|-|14|TRBV4-1|-
CASSQNPGPYEQYF
TGCGCCAGCAGTCAAAACCCGGGCCCCTACGAGCAGTACTTC
>TRBJ1-2|-|15|TRBV4-1|once
CASSQVGGAGYGYTF
TGCGCCAGCAGCCAAGTGGGGGGCGCTGGGTATGGCTACACCTTC
>TRBJ2-5|-|15|TRBV28|-
CASDGASVKGETQYF
TGTGCCAGTGACGGCGCTAGCGTTAAGGGAGAGACCCAGTACTTC
>TRBJ1-6|-|13|TRBV10-1|-
CASGQGLGSPLHF
TGCGCCAGCGGCCAGGGATTAGGTTCACCCCTCCACTTT
>TRBJ2-5|TRBD1|14|TRBV5-1|-
CASSGTGGAETQYF
TGCGCCAGCAGCGGAACAGGGGGCGCTGAGACCCAGTACTTC
>TRBJ2-7|-|15|TRBV6-5|-
CASSYKQYPSYEQYF
TGTGCCAGCAGTTACAAACAGTATCCATCCTACGAGCAGTACTTC
>TRBJ2-7|-|15|TRBV7-9|-
CASSLQGGAGDEQYF
TGTGCCAGCAGCTTACAGGGCGGGGCAGGAGACGAGCAGTACTTC
>TRBJ2-5|TRBD2|14|TRBV29-1|-
CSVERTSEQETQYF
TGCAGCGTTGAGCGGACTAGCGAACAAGAGACCCAGTACTTC
>TRBJ2-3|-|14|TRBV5-1|few
CASSLASGTDTQYF
TGCGCCAGCAGCTTGGCCTCAGGCACAGATACGCAGTATTTT
>TRBJ2-7|-|14|TRBV11-2|-
CASSFGGGHYEQYF
TGTGCCAGCAGCTTTGGAGGGGGGCATTACGAGCAGTACTTC
>TRBJ1-2|-|15|TRBV11-2|once
CASSLFTDSNYGYTF
TGTGCCAGCAGCTTGTTTACAGACAGCAACTATGGCTACACCTTC
>TRBJ2-1|TRBD2|16|TRBV4-2|few
CASSPGLAGRYNEQFF
TGTGCCAGCAGCCCGGGACTAGCGGGAAGGTACAATGAGCAGTTCTTC
>TRBJ1-2|-|17|TRBV9|-
CASSVDPGVGSSYGYTF
TGTGCCAGCAGCGTAGATCCGGGTGTCGGTTCCAGCTATGGCTACACCTTC
>TRBJ2-7|-|13|TRBV25-1|once
CASSNRASYEQYF
TGTGCCAGCAGTAACAGGGCCTCCTACGAGCAGTACTTC
>TRBJ2-7|-|10|TRBV28|few
CASSLYEQYF
TGTGCCAGCAGCCTCTACGAGCAGTACTTC
>TRBJ2-1|TRBD2|15|TRBV2|few
CASSEGRDYYNEQFF
TGTGCCAGCAGTGAAGGCCGGGACTACTACAATGAGCAGTTCTTC
>TRBJ2-7|TRBD2|13|TRBV6-1|-
CASEGSGSYEQYF
TGTGCCAGCGAAGGAAGCGGGAGTTACGAGCAGTACTTC